The entry that follows covers one T cell receptor beta chain sequence. Other DNA sequences in the sample encode the same CDR3. The data belong to a study of neoadjuvant anti-PD-1 for oral cavity cancer. Study-wide background: Patients mostly received three to four biweekly nivolumab doses at 3 mg/kg before surgery. Non-progressing patients received a fourth nivolumab dose near day 43, then surgery on days 50-56.

Repertoires were generated with immunoSEQ multiplex PCR, while TCRdb's copy carries only in-frame clones and drops some. This table has fewer than 90,000 clones, 70% to 90% appearing once. V gave up 4 bases and J gave up 1 base, with 12 bases separating them. Germline lookup yields CDR1 SGHNT and CDR2 YYREEE (reference sequence). The CDR3 is made up of 14 amino acids. Time point indicated: after neoadjuvant nivolumab, at surgical resection. Patients had HPV-negative, locally advanced oral cavity squamous cell carcinoma. No culture or expansion preceded analysis of these blood cells. The sample here was PBMCs, taken after nivolumab (anti-PD-1) treatment. The receptor was isolated from a person between 40 and 85 years old with oral cavity squamous cell carcinoma. This rearrangement joins TRBV5-4 to TRBJ2-7; possibly TRBD2 for D (5 bases). The CDR3 bases are TGTGCCAGCAGCCTATCCCCGGGGTCCTACGAGCAGTACTTC. Residues: CASSLSPGSYEQYF.